This passage covers 11 T cell receptor beta chains from one sample sequenced in a study of T cell responses to AZD1222 COVID-19 vaccine. Profiled with immunoSEQ multiplex PCR; TCRdb holds only in-frame clones, not every one. The sample lists 85,000 or so clones, 70% to 90% occurring once. The sequencing here drew on peripheral blood, taken on day 0 of AZD1222 vaccination. The receptor set was obtained from an adult in good health.

The V call is TRBV28, the J call TRBJ1-1; no definite D call. With 8 bases removed from V and 5 bases from J, the gap between germline ends came to 27 bases. In germline, CDR1 is MDHEN, CDR2 SYDVKM. There are 17 residues in the CDR3. The CDR3 sequence: CASSLRRSSQKRTEAFF. CDR3 sequence (DNA): TGTGCCAGCTCCTTAAGGAGGTCCTCGCAAAAGCGAACTGAAGCTTTCTTT.

This sequence joins TRBV6-4 and TRBJ2-1; the D gene is possibly TRBD1 (5 bases). CDR3 length equals 16 residues. V lost 3 bases to trimming and J lost 0 bases, with 12 bases between them. CDR1 is MRHNA, CDR2 SNTAGT, per germline. CDR3: CASSEQGTSSYNEQFF. CDR3 DNA sequence: TGTGCCAGCAGTGAGCAGGGAACCAGCTCCTACAATGAGCAGTTCTTC.

The CDR3 DNA sequence: TGTGCCAGCAGTTACTACCGGACAGGGAACACTGAAGCTTTCTTT. This gives the protein CASSYYRTGNTEAFF. This chain links TRBV6-5 with TRBJ1-1; 7 bases line up with TRBD1. Germline loops: CDR1 MNHEY, CDR2 SVGAGI. V was pared by 1 base and J by 1 base, with 3 bases of the junction left unmatched. This CDR3 contains 15 residues.

The chain combines TRBV30 with TRBJ1-2; tentatively, D is TRBD1 (5 bases). The V end was cut by 0 bases, the J end by 2 bases, with 16 bases between. Germline assignment: CDR1 GTSNPN and CDR2 SVGIG (reference sequence). This CDR3 region has 16 residues. The DNA of the CDR3 is TGTGCCTGGAGTGTACCCCGGGACTATGGGAACTATGGCTACACCTTC. Residues: CAWSVPRDYGNYGYTF.

The chain employs TRBV19 and TRBJ1-1; weak D call: TRBD1 (6 bases). CDR1 is LNHDA, CDR2 SQIVND, per germline (reference sequence). Trimming stripped 7 bases from V and 2 bases from J, with 14 bases between. This CDR3 spans 14 amino acids. CDR3 nucleotides: TGTGCCAGTACCGAAGACAGGTACAACACTGAAGCTTTCTTT. Its protein is CASTEDRYNTEAFF.

The CDR3 sequence: CASSPTGSHEKLFF. The CDR3 DNA sequence: TGTGCCAGCAGCCCTACAGGATCCCATGAAAAACTGTTTTTT. The chain is built from TRBV3-1 (or the pseudogene TRBV3-2) and TRBJ1-4; perhaps TRBD1 as D (5 bases). The CDR3 loop spans 14 amino acids. Per germline, CDR1 LGHDT and CDR2 YNNKEL (reference sequence). V lost 4 bases and J 6 bases, leaving 12 bases between the germline ends.

The V gene is TRBV4-2, the J gene TRBJ1-2, with a weak D call TRBD1 (6 bases). The CDR3 length is 15 residues. V was cut by 0 bases and J by 5 bases, with 13 bases left in between. CDR1 is LGHNA, CDR2 YNFKEQ, per germline. CDR3 nucleotides: TGTGCCAGCAGCCAAGAAGTACAGGGAGCGTATGGCTACACCTTC. Protein sequence: CASSQEVQGAYGYTF.

The chain is built from TRBV5-1 and TRBJ1-6, with 10 bases that match TRBD1. The junction had 4 bases not matched to a gene; V was cut back by 0 bases and J by 7 bases. CDR3 length: 16 residues. Germline CDR1 is SGHRS and CDR2 is YFSETQ. The chain's CDR3 is CASSLAGGQGNSPLHF. The CDR3 nucleotides read TGCGCCAGCAGCTTGGCCGGGGGACAGGGGAATTCACCCCTCCACTTT. The complete variable domain, with remaining parts taken from reference TRBV5-1 and TRBJ1-6, reads KAGVTQTPRYLIKTRGQQVTLSCSPISGHRSVSWYQQTPGQGLQFLFEYFSETQRNKGNFPGRFSGRQFSNSRSEMNVSTLELGDSALYLCASSLAGGQGNSPLHFGNGTRLTVT.

This clone was picked up a small number of times. The chain carries TRBV7-9 and TRBJ2-7; tentatively, D is TRBD1 or TRBD2 (5 bases each). Germline CDR1 and CDR2: SEHNR and FQNEAQ (reference sequence). Deletions cut 5 bases from V and 1 base from J, with 9 bases between. This CDR3 contains 13 residues. CDR3 in amino acids: CASSGGYSYEQYF. The CDR3 DNA is TGTGCCAGCAGCGGGGGATATTCCTACGAGCAGTACTTC.

This chain uses TRBV4-3 with TRBJ1-4; tentatively, D is TRBD1 (5 bases). CDR1 is LGHNA and CDR2 is YSLEER in the germline V gene. This CDR3 region has 15 residues. V lost 0 bases and J lost 8, with 13 bases in between. CDR3 protein: CASSQDRGGGEKLFF. Written as DNA, the CDR3 is TGCGCCAGCAGCCAAGATCGCGGGGGAGGCGAAAAACTGTTTTTT.

CDR3 loop: CAWTPGGRGRGEKLFF. The CDR3, as DNA: TGTGCCTGGACTCCCGGGGGAAGGGGGCGAGGTGAAAAACTGTTTTTT. The chain couples TRBV30 to TRBJ1-4, with 7 bases identical to TRBD1. The V gene's germline CDR1 is GTSNPN and CDR2 SVGIG (reference sequence). The CDR3 is 16 amino acids. V lost 4 bases to trimming and J lost 7 bases; unmatched junction nucleotides: 15.